This TCR beta chain was identified in a study of cytomegalovirus exposure and HLA in healthy donors. Study-wide points: Investigators reported about 160 TCR beta chains as tied to cytomegalovirus. Indistinguishability led to the exclusion of some V segments, TRBV6-2 and TRBV6-3 included. Cytomegalovirus status, reportedly, was diagnosed with high specificity and sensitivity by the classifier.

The PCR employed 60 Vbeta primers together with 13 Jbeta primers. Only in-frame clones appear in the TCRdb table, and some are missing; sequencing was by immunoSEQ multiplex PCR. This sample carries 56,000 or so clones, with around 26% going to the ten biggest clones. A remark on this clone: As yet, its antigen is unknown.

The V gene's germline CDR1 is SEHNR and CDR2 FQNEAQ (reference sequence). The CDR3 is 16 residues long. V lost 2 bases to trimming and J lost 4 bases, with 15 bases between them. The TCR originated in a man in his forties in good health and CMV-seropositive. The V call is TRBV7-9, the J call TRBJ1-3, with D uncertain. Sequenced material: PBMCs. This CDR3 is CASSLYSPAGGNTIYF. For the CDR3, the DNA is TGTGCCAGCAGCTTATACAGCCCCGCAGGAGGAAACACCATATATTTT.